The next 32 T cell receptor beta chains were all read from a single sample in a study of beta chain features in type 1 diabetes. Broader study findings: Moderate but significant shortening of TCRB CDR3s was recorded in all four CD4+ subsets from Type 1 diabetes patients.

Expressed TCRB transcripts were sequenced because the entire RNA isolate underwent reverse transcription. The method was immunoSEQ multiplex PCR; TCRdb's version includes in-frame clones alone and lacks a portion of them. The data hold hundreds of thousands of clones, with about 14% observed a single time. Antigens of these TCRs are unknown. The sequencing sample was made of naive CD4+ T cells from blood. Receptor source: a man aged 18 to 30 with type 1 diabetes.

The chain joins TRBV7-2 to TRBJ2-1; 12 positions match TRBD2. Germline CDR1 is SGHTA and CDR2 is FQGNSA. Trimming removed 3 bases from V and 5 bases from J; junction bases left unmatched: 11. The CDR3 is made up of 18 amino acids. DNA of the CDR3: TGTGCCAGCAGCTTTCGACTAGCGGGAGAATCCGGGGACAATGAGCAGTTCTTC. This encodes CASSFRLAGESGDNEQFF. The complete variable domain, with remaining parts taken from reference TRBV7-2 and TRBJ2-1, reads GAGVSQSPSNKVTEKGKDVELRCDPISGHTALYWYRQSLGQGLEFLIYFQGNSAPDKSGLPSDRFSAERTGGSVSTLTIQRTQQEDSAVYLCASSFRLAGESGDNEQFFGPGTRLTVL.

This chain links TRBV5-4 with TRBJ2-3; tentative D call: TRBD1 (5 bases). The CDR3 length is 14 residues. Trimming left V 1 base short and J 6 bases short, with 12 bases between. Germline CDR1 and CDR2: SGHNT and YYREEE (reference sequence). The CDR3 sequence: CASSLPGKTDTQYF. In nucleotides, the CDR3 is TGTGCCAGCAGCTTGCCAGGGAAGACGGATACGCAGTATTTT. The variable domain in full, completed from reference TRBV5-4 and TRBJ2-3, reads ETGVTQSPTHLIKTRGQQVTLRCSSQSGHNTVSWYQQALGQGPQFIFQYYREEENGRGNFPPRFSGLQFPNYSSELNVNALELDDSALYLCASSLPGKTDTQYFGPGTRLTVL.

The sample holds a few counts of this clone. The chain employs TRBV5-1 and TRBJ1-4, with TRBD1 matching over 7 bases. Germline CDR1 SGHRS, CDR2 YFSETQ. The CDR3 covers 13 residues. V trimming: 9 bases; J trimming: 6 bases; junction bases outside the gene matches: 8. CDR3 in amino acids: CATRQGIDEKLFF. The CDR3 DNA is TGCGCCACCCGACAGGGCATTGATGAAAAACTGTTTTTT.

The rearrangement joins TRBV10-2 to TRBJ2-2, with D perhaps TRBD2 (6 bases). Trimming stripped 4 bases from V and 7 bases from J, with 16 bases between. The CDR3 sequence is 15 residues long. Germline-derived CDR1 and CDR2 are WSHSY and SAAADI. The CDR3 DNA reads as TGCGCCAGCAGTGGGGCAAGCGGGTGGATCGGGGAGCTGTTTTTT. It translates to CASSGASGWIGELFF.

This clone was counted a few times. In nucleotides, the CDR3 is TGTGCCAGCAGCTACCTGGACAGGGAAAACTATGGCTACACCTTC. Translating gives CASSYLDRENYGYTF. This chain connects TRBV6-1 to TRBJ1-2; 8 bases agree with TRBD1. This CDR3 comprises 15 residues. The germline V gene has CDR1 MNHNS and CDR2 SASEGT. V lost 6 bases, J lost 2 bases, and 8 bases stayed unmatched.

The rearrangement links TRBV7-2 to TRBJ2-3; D unresolved. This CDR3 is 12 amino acids long. V was shortened by 6 bases and J by 2 bases, with 6 bases between the two germline ends. Germline V gene sequence: CDR1 SGHTA, CDR2 FQGNSA. CDR3 bases: TGTGCCAGCAGTGGGTACACAGATACGCAGTATTTT. Its translation is CASSGYTDTQYF.

The chain employs TRBV27 and TRBJ2-1; the match to TRBD1 covers 8 bases. The CDR3 loop spans 16 amino acids. V lost 1 base to trimming and J lost 0 bases; unmatched junction nucleotides: 2. Germline-derived CDR1 and CDR2 are MNHEY and SMNVEV (reference sequence). The CDR3 reads CASSLWGTGSYNEQFF. The CDR3 bases are TGTGCCAGCAGTTTATGGGGGACAGGCTCCTACAATGAGCAGTTCTTC.

This chain uses TRBV9 with TRBJ2-2, with 9 bases aligning to TRBD1. The germline CDR1 and CDR2 sequences are SGDLS and YYNGEE. The CDR3 runs 15 residues. The V segment lost 6 bases and the J segment 5 bases; nucleotides outside the gene matches: 8. The CDR3 nucleotides are TGTGCCAGCAAGCCGGGGACAGGGTTAACCGGGGAGCTGTTTTTT. It yields the protein CASKPGTGLTGELFF. Filled out from reference TRBV9 and TRBJ2-2, the complete variable domain reads DSGVTQTPKHLITATGQRVTLRCSPRSGDLSVYWYQQSLDQGLQFLIQYYNGEERAKGNILERFSAQQFPDLHSELNLSSLELGDSALYFCASKPGTGLTGELFFGEGSRLTVL.

This clone was observed a handful of times. The chain carries TRBV25-1 and TRBJ1-1; a possible D gene is TRBD1 (6 bases). Per the germline V gene, CDR1 is MGHDK and CDR2 is SYGVNS. The CDR3 has 15 amino acids. V shed 5 bases and J shed 2 bases, with 15 bases lying between them. CDR3 nucleotides: TGTGCCAGCAGTAAACCAGGGGACGCCAACACTGAAGCTTTCTTT. Translated: CASSKPGDANTEAFF. The full variable domain, completed using reference TRBV25-1 and TRBJ1-1, is EADIYQTPRYLVIGTGKKITLECSQTMGHDKMYWYQQDPGMELHLIHYSYGVNSTEKGDLSSESTVSRIRTEHFPLTLESARPSHTSQYLCASSKPGDANTEAFFGQGTRLTVV.

This clone turned up a few times. V and J are TRBV7-9 and TRBJ2-1; D is possibly TRBD2 (6 bases). Trimming removed 5 bases from V and 8 bases from J, with 19 bases in between. The CDR3 consists of 15 residues. The V gene's germline CDR1 is SEHNR and CDR2 FQNEAQ (reference sequence). DNA of the CDR3: TGTGCCAGCAGCCTGGATCTTGGACTAATGGATGAGCAGTTCTTC. This codes for CASSLDLGLMDEQFF.

This clone was detected only a few times. The genes are TRBV28 and TRBJ1-2, with a possible D match to TRBD1 (6 bases). The germline CDR1 and CDR2 sequences are MDHEN and SYDVKM. Trimming stripped 2 bases from V and 3 bases from J, with 16 bases between. The CDR3 has 16 amino acids. CDR3 sequence reads: CASSLIGAQGDYGYTF. The CDR3 DNA is TGTGCCAGCAGTTTAATTGGGGCACAGGGTGACTATGGCTACACCTTC.

This clone was picked up a small number of times. V usage is TRBV5-1 and J usage is TRBJ2-3; D tentatively reads TRBD1 or TRBD2 (5 bases each). The CDR3 spans 15 residues. The V gene's germline CDR1 is SGHRS and CDR2 YFSETQ. Trimming cost V 4 bases and J 2 bases, with 14 bases left between them. DNA for the CDR3: TGCGCCAGCAGCCAGGGACGGACCTACACAGATACGCAGTATTTT. Translation gives CASSQGRTYTDTQYF.

This clone has a handful of counts. The J gene is TRBJ2-6, the V gene TRBV2; a possible D gene is TRBD2 (6 bases). Germline V gene data show CDR1 as SNHLY and CDR2 as FYNNEI. V was shortened by 6 bases and J by 4 bases, with 10 bases between the two germline ends. CDR3 length: 14 amino acids. The CDR3 DNA reads as TGTGCCAGCAGGCCCGGGAGCGGGGCCAACGTCCTGACTTTC. Translated: CASRPGSGANVLTF.

Only a few counts were recorded for this clone. J is TRBJ2-7 and V is TRBV27; D unresolved. From germline, CDR1 is MNHEY and CDR2 SMNVEV (reference sequence). This CDR3 contains 11 residues. Deletions cut 4 bases from V and 6 bases from J, with 7 bases between. CDR3 nucleotide sequence: TGTGCCAGCAGTTCCACTACCGAGCAGTACTTC. Encoded protein: CASSSTTEQYF.

This clone was found a few times. The V call is TRBV7-2, the J call TRBJ1-1; unclear D gene. The CDR3 extends over 13 amino acids. V gave up 1 base and J gave up 1 base, with 4 bases separating them. Germline values: CDR1 SGHTA, CDR2 FQGNSA. CDR3 sequence: CASSLEQNTEAFF. The CDR3 nucleotides are TGTGCCAGCAGCTTAGAGCAGAACACTGAAGCTTTCTTT.

The CDR3 is CAIKGEQGLGNTEAFF. The CDR3 DNA reads as TGTGCCATCAAGGGCGAACAGGGCCTGGGGAACACTGAAGCTTTCTTT. The chain uses TRBV10-3 and TRBJ1-1, with D possibly matching TRBD1 (6 bases). The CDR3 runs to 16 residues. The ends were cut back, 7 bases at V and 1 base at J, with 19 bases in the middle. Germline V gene lookup returns CDR1 ENHRY and CDR2 SYGVKD.

This sequence joins TRBV11-1 and TRBJ2-1; no firm D call. Trimming shortened V by 0 bases and J by 4 bases, and 10 bases separated the two germline ends. In germline, CDR1 is SGHAT, CDR2 FQDESV (reference sequence). This CDR3 contains 15 residues. This CDR3 reads CASSLASKVYNEQFF. As DNA, the CDR3 is TGTGCCAGCAGCTTAGCGTCAAAGGTATACAATGAGCAGTTCTTC.

There are a few counts of this clone. This rearrangement joins TRBV5-1 to TRBJ1-2; no clear D gene. There are 14 residues in the CDR3. Deletions cut 4 bases from V and 6 bases from J, with 16 bases between. Per germline, CDR1 SGHRS and CDR2 YFSETQ. The CDR3 reads CASSKDLTWNGYTF. The CDR3, as DNA: TGCGCCAGCAGCAAGGATTTGACGTGGAATGGCTACACCTTC.

A few counts support this clone. The chain recombines TRBV14 with TRBJ2-1; 12 positions agree with TRBD2. This CDR3 contains 16 residues. J gave up 8 bases and V 0 bases, and 5 bases lay outside the gene matches. Germline V gives CDR1 SGHDN, CDR2 FVKESK. The CDR3 reads CASSQDSSSGRDEQFF. Written as DNA, the CDR3 is TGTGCCAGCAGCCAAGATTCGTCTAGCGGGAGGGATGAGCAGTTCTTC.

The sample holds a few counts of this clone. The genes are TRBV7-9 and TRBJ2-5, with 12 positions matching TRBD2. The CDR3 extends over 15 amino acids. With V trimmed by 0 bases and J by 5 bases, 1 base remained unmatched. The germline V gene encodes CDR1 SEHNR and CDR2 FQNEAQ (reference sequence). DNA of the CDR3: TGTGCCAGCAGCTTAGCCGGGACTAGCGGGGAGACCCAGTACTTC. Translated, it gives CASSLAGTSGETQYF.

The V and J genes are TRBV28 and TRBJ2-1, with no clear D. Trimming removed 3 bases at V and 6 bases at J, with 6 bases between. The CDR3 covers 12 residues. Germline V gene data show CDR1 as MDHEN and CDR2 as SYDVKM. CDR3: CASSLLANEQFF. The CDR3 DNA follows: TGTGCCAGCAGTTTGTTGGCCAATGAGCAGTTCTTC.

This chain links TRBV6-6 with TRBJ1-5, with 8 bases identical to TRBD1. The CDR3 spans 16 residues. V shed 6 bases, J shed 2 bases, and the junction held 9 bases outside the gene matches. Germline CDR1 reads MNHNY; CDR2 reads SVGAGI (reference sequence). CDR3 nucleotides: TGTGCCAGCAGGTGGACTGGACAGGGCGGCAATCAGCCCCAGCATTTT. It encodes CASRWTGQGGNQPQHF.

The chain carries TRBV4-1 and TRBJ1-5; TRBD1 matches 7 bases. CDR1 and CDR2 from the germline V gene are MGHRA and YSYEKL. The CDR3 has 16 residues. J was trimmed by 3 bases and V by 2 bases; bases with no gene match: 7. The CDR3 here is CASSQTTGAYNQPQHF. The CDR3 DNA reads TGCGCCAGCAGCCAAACTACAGGGGCCTACAATCAGCCCCAGCATTTT.

The chain recombines TRBV5-4 with TRBJ1-1; unclear D gene. The germline CDR1 and CDR2 sequences are SGHNT and YYREEE (reference sequence). The CDR3 is 14 residues long. The ends were cut back, 3 bases at V and 6 bases at J, with 15 bases in the middle. The CDR3 loop is CASSSGSTGSEAFF. DNA for the CDR3: TGTGCCAGCAGCTCCGGGTCAACGGGGTCTGAAGCTTTCTTT.

There are a few counts of this clone. The genes are TRBV2 and TRBJ1-2; D not certain. V was pared by 3 bases and J by 6 bases, with 14 bases between. The CDR3 totals 14 residues. CDR1 SNHLY and CDR2 FYNNEI come from the germline V gene. DNA for the CDR3: TGTGCCAGCAGTGAGGCCTACCCCTGGGATGGCTACACCTTC. Amino acid sequence: CASSEAYPWDGYTF.

This clone was seen a few times. The same CDR3 is also encoded by other DNA sequences in this sample. This chain connects TRBV30 to TRBJ1-1; D is undetermined. CDR3 length: 13 residues. Trimming took 0 bases from V and 0 from J, leaving 5 bases between them. Germline values: CDR1 GTSNPN, CDR2 SVGIG (reference sequence). Here the CDR3 reads CAWSVQLNTEAFF. The CDR3 DNA sequence: TGTGCCTGGAGTGTACAATTGAACACTGAAGCTTTCTTT.

Only a few counts were recorded for this clone. The rearrangement joins TRBV2 to TRBJ2-2; tentatively, D is TRBD1 (6 bases). Germline lookup yields CDR1 SNHLY and CDR2 FYNNEI. The ends were cut back, 7 bases at V and 4 bases at J, with 19 bases in the middle. The CDR3 is 16 amino acids. The CDR3 here is CASNADRAAGTGELFF. The DNA for the CDR3 is TGTGCCAGCAACGCGGACAGAGCGGCGGGCACCGGGGAGCTGTTTTTT.

The chain is built from TRBV6-1 and TRBJ1-5; D is undetermined. The germline V and J ends were trimmed by 3 bases and 5 bases, with 8 bases remaining between them. This CDR3 is 13 amino acids long. Germline lookup yields CDR1 MNHNS and CDR2 SASEGT. The chain's CDR3 is CASSEVIYQPQHF. In DNA form, the CDR3 reads TGTGCCAGCAGTGAGGTCATCTATCAGCCCCAGCATTTT.

This clone was picked up a small number of times. The chain recombines TRBV5-6 with TRBJ1-5, with D possibly matching TRBD1 (5 bases). This CDR3 contains 14 residues. V dropped 1 base and J dropped 5 bases, with 10 bases sitting between them. Germline values: CDR1 SGHDT, CDR2 YYEEEE. CDR3: CASSLRGVDQPQHF. The CDR3 DNA reads TGTGCCAGCAGCTTGCGAGGGGTGGATCAGCCCCAGCATTTT.

This clone was observed a handful of times. The rearrangement uses TRBV5-1 and TRBJ2-2; D perhaps matches TRBD1 (6 bases). Trimming stripped 0 bases from V and 5 bases from J, with 20 bases between. CDR1 SGHRS and CDR2 YFSETQ come from the germline V gene. The CDR3 has 18 residues. The DNA of the CDR3 is TGCGCCAGCAGCTTGGGACCACGGGACACCCCAGGGACCGGGGAGCTGTTTTTT. This translates into CASSLGPRDTPGTGELFF.

This clone came up a few times. The genes are TRBV29-1 and TRBJ2-5; 12 bases match TRBD1. The CDR3 consists of 11 residues. Germline assignment: CDR1 SQVTM and CDR2 ANQGSEA. With V trimmed by 6 bases and J by 13 bases, 6 bases remained unmatched. CDR3 sequence (DNA): TGCAGCGTGGGGACAGGGGGCTCTCCGTACTTC. Translated: CSVGTGGSPYF.

This clone appeared a few times. The J gene is TRBJ1-3, the V gene TRBV29-1; D ambiguous. The CDR3 extends over 14 amino acids. The germline V gene has CDR1 SQVTM and CDR2 ANQGSEA. V was clipped by 6 bases and J by 3 bases, with 15 bases between them. CDR3 region: CSVLQTEIGNTIYF. CDR3 DNA sequence: TGCAGCGTACTCCAAACAGAGATTGGAAACACCATATATTTT.